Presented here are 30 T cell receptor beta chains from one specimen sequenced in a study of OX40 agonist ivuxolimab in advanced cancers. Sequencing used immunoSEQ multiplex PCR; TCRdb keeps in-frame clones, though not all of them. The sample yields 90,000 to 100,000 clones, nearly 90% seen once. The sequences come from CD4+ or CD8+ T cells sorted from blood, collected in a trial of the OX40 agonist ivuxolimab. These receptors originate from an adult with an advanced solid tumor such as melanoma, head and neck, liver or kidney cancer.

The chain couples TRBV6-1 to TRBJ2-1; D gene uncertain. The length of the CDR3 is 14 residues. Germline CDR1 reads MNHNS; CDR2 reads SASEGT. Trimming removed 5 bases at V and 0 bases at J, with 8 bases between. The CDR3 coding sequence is TGTGCCAGCAGTCAGTTACACTCCTACAATGAGCAGTTCTTC. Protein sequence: CASSQLHSYNEQFF.

The CDR3 reads CAINGDSYYEQYF. CDR3 coding DNA: TGTGCCATCAACGGGGACTCTTACTACGAGCAGTACTTC. V is TRBV10-3 and J is TRBJ2-7; perhaps TRBD2 as D (6 bases). The CDR3 extends over 13 amino acids. The germline gives CDR1 ENHRY, CDR2 SYGVKD. The ends were cut back, 7 bases at V and 3 bases at J, with 13 bases in the middle.

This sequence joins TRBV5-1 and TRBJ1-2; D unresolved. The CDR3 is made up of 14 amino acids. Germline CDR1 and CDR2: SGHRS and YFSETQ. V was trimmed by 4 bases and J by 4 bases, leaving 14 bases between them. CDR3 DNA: TGCGCCAGCAGCAGCTCTCTCCCCCGCTATGGCTACACCTTC. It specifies CASSSSLPRYGYTF.

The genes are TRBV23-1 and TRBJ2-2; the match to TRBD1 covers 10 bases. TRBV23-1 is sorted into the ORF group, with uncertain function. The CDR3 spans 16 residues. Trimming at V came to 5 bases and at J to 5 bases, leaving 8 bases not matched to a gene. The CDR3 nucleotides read TGCGCCAGCAGTACTGGACAGGGGGGTTCTACCGGGGAGCTGTTTTTT. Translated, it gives CASSTGQGGSTGELFF.

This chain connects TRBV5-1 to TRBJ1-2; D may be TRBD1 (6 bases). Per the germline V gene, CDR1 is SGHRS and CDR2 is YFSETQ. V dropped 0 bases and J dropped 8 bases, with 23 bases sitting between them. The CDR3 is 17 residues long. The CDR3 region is CASSLGNRVLAAGGYTF. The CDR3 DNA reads TGCGCCAGCAGCTTGGGGAACAGGGTCTTGGCCGCGGGCGGCTACACCTTC.

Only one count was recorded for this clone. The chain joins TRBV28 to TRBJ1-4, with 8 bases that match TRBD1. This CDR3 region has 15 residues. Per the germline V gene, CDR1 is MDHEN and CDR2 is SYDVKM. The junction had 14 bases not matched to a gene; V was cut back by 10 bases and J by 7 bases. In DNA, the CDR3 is TGTGCCACTTTAAAACAGGGGGGTAAGGGTGAAAAACTGTTTTTT. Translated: CATLKQGGKGEKLFF.

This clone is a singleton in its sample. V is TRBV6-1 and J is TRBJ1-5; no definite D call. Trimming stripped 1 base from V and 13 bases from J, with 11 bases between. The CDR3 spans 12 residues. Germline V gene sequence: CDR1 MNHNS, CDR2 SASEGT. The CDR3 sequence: CASSEGGFGQHF. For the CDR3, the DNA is TGTGCCAGCAGTGAAGGTGGGTTTGGGCAGCATTTT.

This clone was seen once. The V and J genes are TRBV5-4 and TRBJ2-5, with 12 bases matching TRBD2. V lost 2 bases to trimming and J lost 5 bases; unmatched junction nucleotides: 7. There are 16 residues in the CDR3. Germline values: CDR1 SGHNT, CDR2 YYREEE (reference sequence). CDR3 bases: TGTGCCAGCAGCTTCCCGGGACTAGCGGGCGGGGAGACCCAGTACTTC. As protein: CASSFPGLAGGETQYF.

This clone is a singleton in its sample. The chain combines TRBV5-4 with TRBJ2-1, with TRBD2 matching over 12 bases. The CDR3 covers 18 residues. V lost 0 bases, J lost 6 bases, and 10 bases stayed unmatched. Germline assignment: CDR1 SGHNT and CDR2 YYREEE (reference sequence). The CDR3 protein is CASSLEMTLAGGGNEQFF. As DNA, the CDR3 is TGTGCCAGCAGCTTGGAGATGACCCTAGCGGGAGGGGGCAATGAGCAGTTCTTC.

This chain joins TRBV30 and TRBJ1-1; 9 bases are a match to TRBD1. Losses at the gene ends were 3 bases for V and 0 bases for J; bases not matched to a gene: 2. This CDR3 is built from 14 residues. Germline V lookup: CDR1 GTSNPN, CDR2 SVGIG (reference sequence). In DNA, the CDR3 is TGTGCCTGGAGGGACAGGGGCATGAACACTGAAGCTTTCTTT. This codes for CAWRDRGMNTEAFF.

The CDR3 here is CASSLRRSGEQYF. The CDR3 nucleotides are TGTGCCAGTAGTCTAAGGAGATCAGGCGAGCAGTACTTC. V gene TRBV19 combines with J gene TRBJ2-7; D is uncertain. Deletions cut 5 bases from V and 6 bases from J, with 14 bases between. Per the germline V gene, CDR1 is LNHDA and CDR2 is SQIVND (reference sequence). The CDR3 totals 13 residues.

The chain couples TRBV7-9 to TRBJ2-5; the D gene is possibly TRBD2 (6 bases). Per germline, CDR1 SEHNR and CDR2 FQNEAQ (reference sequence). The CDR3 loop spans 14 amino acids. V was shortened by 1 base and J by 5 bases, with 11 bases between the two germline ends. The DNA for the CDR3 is TGTGCCAGCAGCTTAGGCCGCGGGACGGAGACCCAGTACTTC. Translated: CASSLGRGTETQYF. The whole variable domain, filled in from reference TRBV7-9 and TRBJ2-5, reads DTGVSQNPRHKITKRGQNVTFRCDPISEHNRLYWYRQTLGQGPEFLTYFQNEAQLEKSRLLSDRFSAERPKGSFSTLEIQRTEQGDSAMYLCASSLGRGTETQYFGPGTRLLVL.

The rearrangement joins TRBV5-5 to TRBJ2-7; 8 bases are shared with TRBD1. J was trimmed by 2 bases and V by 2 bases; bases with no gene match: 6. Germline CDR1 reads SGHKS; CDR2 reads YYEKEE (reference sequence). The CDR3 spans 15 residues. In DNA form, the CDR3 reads TGTGCCAGCAGCTTTGCGGGACAGGCAACCTACGAGCAGTACTTC. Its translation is CASSFAGQATYEQYF.

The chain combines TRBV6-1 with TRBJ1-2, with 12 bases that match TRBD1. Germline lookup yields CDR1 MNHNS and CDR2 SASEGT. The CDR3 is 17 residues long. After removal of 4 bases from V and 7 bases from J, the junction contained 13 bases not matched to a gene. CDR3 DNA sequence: TGTGCCAGCAGTGGCCGGGACAGGGGGCGCCTACCCCGTGGCTACACCTTC. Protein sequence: CASSGRDRGRLPRGYTF.

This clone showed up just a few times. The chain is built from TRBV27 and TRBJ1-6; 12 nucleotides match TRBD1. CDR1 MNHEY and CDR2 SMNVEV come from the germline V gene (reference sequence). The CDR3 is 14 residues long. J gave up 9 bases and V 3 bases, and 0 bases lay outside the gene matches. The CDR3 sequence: CASSLGQGASPLHF. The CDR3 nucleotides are TGTGCCAGCAGTTTGGGACAGGGGGCTTCACCCCTCCACTTT.

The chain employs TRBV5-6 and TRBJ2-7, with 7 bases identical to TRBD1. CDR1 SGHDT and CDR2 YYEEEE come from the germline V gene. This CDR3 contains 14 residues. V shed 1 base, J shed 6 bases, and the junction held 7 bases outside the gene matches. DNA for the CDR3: TGTGCCAGCAGCTTGATTCAGGGGGATCGCGAGCAGTACTTC. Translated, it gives CASSLIQGDREQYF.

The CDR3 DNA follows: TGTGCCAGCAGTGATGGGAGGAGTGCAGATACGCAGTATTTT. Its protein is CASSDGRSADTQYF. V and J are TRBV2 and TRBJ2-3, with D possibly matching TRBD2 (6 bases). Trimming pared 3 bases from V and 4 bases from J, leaving 11 bases between. CDR3 length equals 14 residues. Germline-derived CDR1 and CDR2 are SNHLY and FYNNEI.

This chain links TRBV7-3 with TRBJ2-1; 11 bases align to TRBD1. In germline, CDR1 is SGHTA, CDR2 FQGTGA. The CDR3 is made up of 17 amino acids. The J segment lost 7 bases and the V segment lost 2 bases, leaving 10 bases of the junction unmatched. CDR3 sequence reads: CASSLLPGTGGTNEQFF. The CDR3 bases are TGTGCCAGCAGCTTACTCCCCGGGACAGGGGGGACTAATGAGCAGTTCTTC.

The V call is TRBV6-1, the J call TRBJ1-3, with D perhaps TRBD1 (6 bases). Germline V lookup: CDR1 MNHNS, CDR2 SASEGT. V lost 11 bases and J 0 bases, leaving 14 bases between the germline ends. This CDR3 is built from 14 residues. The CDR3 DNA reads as TGTGCCGCCGGGGGCCTCAGCTCTGGAAACACCATATATTTT. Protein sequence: CAAGGLSSGNTIYF.

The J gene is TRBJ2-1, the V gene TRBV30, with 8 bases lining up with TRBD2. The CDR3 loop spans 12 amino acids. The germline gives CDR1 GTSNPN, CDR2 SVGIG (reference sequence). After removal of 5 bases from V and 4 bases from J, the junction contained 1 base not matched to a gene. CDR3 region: CAWQRGYNEQFF. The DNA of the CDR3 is TGTGCCTGGCAGCGGGGGTACAATGAGCAGTTCTTC. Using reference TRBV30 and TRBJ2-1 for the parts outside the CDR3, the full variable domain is SQTIHQWPATLVQPVGSPLSLECTVEGTSNPNLYWYRQAAGRGLQLLFYSVGIGQISSEVPQNLSASRPQDRQFILSSKKLLLSDSGFYLCAWQRGYNEQFFGPGTRLTVL.

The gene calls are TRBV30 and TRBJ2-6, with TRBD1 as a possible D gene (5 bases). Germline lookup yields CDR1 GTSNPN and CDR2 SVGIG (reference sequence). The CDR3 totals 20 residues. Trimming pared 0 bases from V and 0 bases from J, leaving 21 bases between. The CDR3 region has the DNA TGTGCCTGGAGTGTACTCTTTAGGGGTCGAACGAGCTCTGGGGCCAACGTCCTGACTTTC. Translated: CAWSVLFRGRTSSGANVLTF.

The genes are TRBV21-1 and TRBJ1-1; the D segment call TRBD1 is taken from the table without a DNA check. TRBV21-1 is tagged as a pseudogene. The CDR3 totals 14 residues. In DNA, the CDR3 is TGTGCCAGCAGCAAAGCGGCAGGGGGGACTGAAGCTTTCTTT. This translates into CASSKAAGGTEAFF.

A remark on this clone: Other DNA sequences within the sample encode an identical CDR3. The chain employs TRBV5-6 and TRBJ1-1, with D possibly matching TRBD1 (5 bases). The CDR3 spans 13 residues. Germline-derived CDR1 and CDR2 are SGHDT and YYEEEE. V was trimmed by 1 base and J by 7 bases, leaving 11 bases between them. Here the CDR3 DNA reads TGTGCCAGCAGCTTGACAGGTCCCAGTGAAGCTTTCTTT. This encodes CASSLTGPSEAFF. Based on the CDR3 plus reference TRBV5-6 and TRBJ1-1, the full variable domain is DAGVTQSPTHLIKTRGQQVTLRCSPKSGHDTVSWYQQALGQGPQFIFQYYEEEERQRGNFPDRFSGHQFPNYSSELNVNALLLGDSALYLCASSLTGPSEAFFGQGTRLTVV.

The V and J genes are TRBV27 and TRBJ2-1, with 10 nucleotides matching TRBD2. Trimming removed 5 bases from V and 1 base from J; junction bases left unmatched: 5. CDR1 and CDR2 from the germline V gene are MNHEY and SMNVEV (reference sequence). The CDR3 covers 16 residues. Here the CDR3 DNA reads TGTGCCAGCAGTCCTCGACTAGCGGGTTCCTACAATGAGCAGTTCTTC. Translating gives CASSPRLAGSYNEQFF.

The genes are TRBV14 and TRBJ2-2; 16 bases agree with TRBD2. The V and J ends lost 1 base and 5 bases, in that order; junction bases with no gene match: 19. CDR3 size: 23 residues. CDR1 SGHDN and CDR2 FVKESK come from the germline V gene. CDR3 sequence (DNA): TGTGCCAGCAGCCAAGTTAGCCCCCGAGGGGGACTAGCGGGAGGGAGGGGGACCGGGGAGCTGTTTTTT. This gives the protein CASSQVSPRGGLAGGRGTGELFF.

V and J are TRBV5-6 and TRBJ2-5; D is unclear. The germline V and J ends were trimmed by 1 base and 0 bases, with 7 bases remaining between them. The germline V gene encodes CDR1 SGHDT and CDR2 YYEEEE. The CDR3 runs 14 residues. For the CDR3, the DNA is TGTGCCAGCAGCTTGAAAAGGGACCAAGAGACCCAGTACTTC. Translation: CASSLKRDQETQYF.

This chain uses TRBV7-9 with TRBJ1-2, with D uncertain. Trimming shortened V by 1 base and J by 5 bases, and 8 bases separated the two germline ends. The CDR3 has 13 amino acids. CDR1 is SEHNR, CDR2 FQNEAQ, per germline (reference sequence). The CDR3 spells CASSLGGVYGYTF. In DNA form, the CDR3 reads TGTGCCAGCAGCTTAGGTGGAGTGTATGGCTACACCTTC.

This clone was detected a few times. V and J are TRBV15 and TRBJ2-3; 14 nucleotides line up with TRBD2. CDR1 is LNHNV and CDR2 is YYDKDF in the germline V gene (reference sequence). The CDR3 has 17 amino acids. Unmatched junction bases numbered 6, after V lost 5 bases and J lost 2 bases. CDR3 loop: CATSARLAGGNTDTQYF. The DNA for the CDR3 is TGTGCCACCAGCGCTCGACTAGCGGGAGGGAACACAGATACGCAGTATTTT.

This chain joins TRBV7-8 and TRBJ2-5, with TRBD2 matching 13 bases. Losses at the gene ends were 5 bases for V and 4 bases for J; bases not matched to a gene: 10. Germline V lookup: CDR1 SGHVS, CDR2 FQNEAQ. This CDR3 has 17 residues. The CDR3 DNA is TGTGCCAGCAGCAAGAGACGACTAGCGGGAGGCCTAGAGACCCAGTACTTC. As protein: CASSKRRLAGGLETQYF.

CDR3 protein: CASSDPTVTSTDTQYF. CDR3 DNA: TGTGCCAGCAGCGACCCGACCGTAACTAGCACAGATACGCAGTATTTT. This chain joins TRBV5-5 and TRBJ2-3; D gene unclear. There are 16 residues in the CDR3. V lost 4 bases, J lost 0 bases, and 15 bases lay in between. From germline, CDR1 is SGHKS and CDR2 YYEKEE (reference sequence). The whole variable domain, filled in from reference TRBV5-5 and TRBJ2-3, reads DAGVTQSPTHLIKTRGQQVTLRCSPISGHKSVSWYQQVLGQGPQFIFQYYEKEERGRGNFPDRFSARQFPNYSSELNVNALLLGDSALYLCASSDPTVTSTDTQYFGPGTRLTVL.